These 32 T cell receptor beta chains originate from one sample sequenced in a study of blood T cell repertoires in COVID-19. Assay used: immunoSEQ multiplex PCR; TCRdb lists only in-frame clones, some missing. Among 250,000 to 350,000 clones, 70% to 90% were seen once, and the ten largest hold 6.3%. Sample: peripheral blood. All receptors come from a woman between 50 and 59 years old with COVID-19, enrolled during active disease.

The DNA of the CDR3 is TGTGCCAGCAGCCCCCGTTCGATGGTAGCGGGAGAGGTGCAGTACTTC. Residues: CASSPRSMVAGEVQYF. The chain uses TRBV3-1 (or the pseudogene TRBV3-2) and TRBJ2-7; TRBD2 matches 9 bases. The V gene's germline CDR1 is LGHDT and CDR2 YNNKEL (reference sequence). The CDR3 has 16 residues. The trim removed 4 bases at V and 9 bases at J, leaving 16 bases unmatched.

The gene calls are TRBV11-3 and TRBJ1-1, with TRBD1 matching over 8 bases. V shed 4 bases, J shed 0 bases, and the junction held 13 bases outside the gene matches. The CDR3 has 18 residues. CDR1 and CDR2 (germline): SGHNT, YENEEA. CDR3 in amino acids: CASSSDRADLIMNTEAFF. CDR3 nucleotide sequence: TGTGCCAGCAGCTCGGACAGGGCCGATTTAATCATGAACACTGAAGCTTTCTTT.

The CDR3 DNA reads TGTGCCAGCAGCCAAATGGGACTAGCGCGACAAGAGACCCAGTACTTC. This gives the protein CASSQMGLARQETQYF. This chain joins TRBV7-2 and TRBJ2-5, with 10 positions matching TRBD2. V shed 5 bases, J shed 2 bases, and the junction held 8 bases outside the gene matches. The CDR3 runs to 16 residues. CDR1 SGHTA and CDR2 FQGNSA come from the germline V gene.

The chain has TRBV27 and TRBJ2-7, with 11 bases matching TRBD1. Germline values: CDR1 MNHEY, CDR2 SMNVEV (reference sequence). The CDR3 has 16 amino acids. The V and J ends lost 3 bases and 6 bases, in that order; junction bases with no gene match: 10. CDR3 residues: CASSFGSGTGGSEQYF. CDR3 in DNA: TGTGCCAGCAGTTTCGGGAGCGGGACAGGGGGATCCGAGCAGTACTTC.

V usage is TRBV9 and J usage is TRBJ2-7; 13 positions agree with TRBD2. The CDR3 runs to 16 residues. V lost 3 bases to trimming and J lost 3 bases; unmatched junction nucleotides: 6. From germline, CDR1 is SGDLS and CDR2 YYNGEE. The CDR3 nucleotides are TGTGCCAGCAGCGCTCGGACTAGCGGGAGAGACTACGAGCAGTACTTC. Its protein product is CASSARTSGRDYEQYF.

The chain is built from TRBV6-6 and TRBJ1-6; D perhaps matches TRBD1 (6 bases). Germline CDR1 is MNHNY and CDR2 is SVGAGI (reference sequence). V lost 6 bases and J lost 9, with 18 bases in between. This CDR3 region has 15 residues. CDR3 protein: CASRLSGDPSSPLHF. CDR3 nucleotides: TGTGCCAGCAGGCTCTCAGGGGATCCTAGTTCACCCCTCCACTTT.

The V call is TRBV6-1, the J call TRBJ1-5, with D tentatively TRBD1 (5 bases). There are 16 residues in the CDR3. Germline values: CDR1 MNHNS, CDR2 SASEGT. Trimming stripped 1 base from V and 0 bases from J, with 10 bases between. CDR3 sequence (DNA): TGTGCCAGCAGTGAAGGGGCAGGGTATAGCAATCAGCCCCAGCATTTT. Amino acid sequence: CASSEGAGYSNQPQHF.

This clone appeared once. V usage is TRBV6-5 and J usage is TRBJ2-2; D is undetermined. The CDR3 contains 15 residues. V lost 6 bases and J 1 base, leaving 12 bases between the germline ends. The V gene's germline CDR1 is MNHEY and CDR2 SVGAGI. CDR3: CASSLGRKNTGELFF. The CDR3 DNA is TGTGCCAGCAGCTTGGGCAGGAAGAACACCGGGGAGCTGTTTTTT.

The chain combines TRBV5-4 with TRBJ1-1; D is unclear. Germline values: CDR1 SGHNT, CDR2 YYREEE (reference sequence). With 1 base removed from V and 5 bases from J, the gap between germline ends came to 12 bases. The CDR3 loop spans 14 amino acids. CDR3 residues: CASSLSRGGTEAFF. CDR3 sequence (DNA): TGTGCCAGCAGCTTGTCTAGAGGCGGGACTGAAGCTTTCTTT.

The genes are TRBV29-1 and TRBJ2-7; D perhaps matches TRBD1 (6 bases). This CDR3 is 15 amino acids long. The germline V gene encodes CDR1 SQVTM and CDR2 ANQGSEA. The ends were cut back, 6 bases at V and 2 bases at J, with 20 bases in the middle. This CDR3 reads CSVAGQNVLTYEQYF. In DNA form, the CDR3 reads TGCAGCGTCGCTGGACAGAACGTCCTGACCTACGAGCAGTACTTC.

The chain combines TRBV7-8 with TRBJ2-5; possibly TRBD2 for D (5 bases). Trimming shortened V by 5 bases and J by 13 bases, and 17 bases separated the two germline ends. The V gene's germline CDR1 is SGHVS and CDR2 FQNEAQ. The CDR3 is 12 residues long. The CDR3 sequence: CASSQEAGERYF. The CDR3 coding sequence is TGTGCCAGCAGCCAGGAGGCAGGCGAAAGGTACTTC. Combining the CDR3 with reference TRBV7-8 and TRBJ2-5 gives the whole variable domain GAGVSQSPRYKVAKRGQDVALRCDPISGHVSLFWYQQALGQGPEFLTYFQNEAQLDKSGLPSDRFFAERPEGSVSTLKIQRTQQEDSAVYLCASSQEAGERYFGPGTRLLVL.

This clone was detected only once. A junction end diverges from the germline sequence, so it may reflect a read error. The J gene is TRBJ1-5, the V gene TRBV24-1; D unclear. CDR1 KGHDR and CDR2 SFDVKD come from the germline V gene. This CDR3 region has 12 residues. In DNA form, the CDR3 reads TGTGCCTCCAGTGAATACAATCAGCCCCAGCATTTT. Residues: CASSEYNQPQHF.

The chain couples TRBV5-4 to TRBJ2-3; a possible D gene is TRBD1 (6 bases). V gave up 1 base and J gave up 6 bases, with 15 bases separating them. In germline, CDR1 is SGHNT, CDR2 YYREEE (reference sequence). There are 15 residues in the CDR3. The CDR3 loop is CASSLRAQGPDTQYF. The CDR3 region has the DNA TGTGCCAGCAGCTTGCGGGCTCAGGGGCCGGATACGCAGTATTTT.

The chain carries TRBV9 and TRBJ2-5; 7 nucleotides line up with TRBD2. The CDR3 has 14 residues. CDR1 is SGDLS and CDR2 is YYNGEE in the germline V gene. The ends lost 6 bases at V and 1 base at J; junction bases unmatched: 6. CDR3 in amino acids: CASTAGRFQETQYF. Written as DNA, the CDR3 is TGTGCCAGCACAGCGGGGAGGTTCCAAGAGACCCAGTACTTC. Variable domain in full (rest from reference TRBV9 and TRBJ2-5): DSGVTQTPKHLITATGQRVTLRCSPRSGDLSVYWYQQSLDQGLQFLIQYYNGEERAKGNILERFSAQQFPDLHSELNLSSLELGDSALYFCASTAGRFQETQYFGPGTRLLVL.

The CDR3 sequence is CASSQDVGTRIIQTQETQYF. Written as DNA, the CDR3 is TGTGCCAGCAGCCAAGATGTAGGGACTAGAATCATCCAGACCCAAGAGACCCAGTACTTC. The chain uses TRBV14 and TRBJ2-5; TRBD2 agrees at 8 bases. V lost 0 bases, J lost 1 base, and 16 bases stayed unmatched. Germline values: CDR1 SGHDN, CDR2 FVKESK. The CDR3 totals 20 residues.

The rearrangement uses TRBV11-2 and TRBJ1-1, with 10 bases matching TRBD1. The CDR3 runs 15 residues. Germline V gene data show CDR1 as SGHAT and CDR2 as FQNNGV. J was trimmed by 3 bases and V by 5 bases; bases with no gene match: 6. The CDR3 here is CASSPRTGGHTEAFF. CDR3 coding DNA: TGTGCCAGCAGCCCACGGACAGGGGGACACACTGAAGCTTTCTTT.

The J gene is TRBJ2-1, the V gene TRBV2; 9 bases map to TRBD2. CDR1 SNHLY and CDR2 FYNNEI come from the germline V gene. The CDR3 sequence is 16 residues long. V lost 6 bases to trimming and J lost 7 bases; unmatched junction nucleotides: 13. This CDR3 is CASRGLRGRARNEQFF. CDR3 nucleotides: TGTGCCAGCAGAGGTCTTCGCGGGAGGGCCCGGAATGAGCAGTTCTTC.

As DNA, the CDR3 is TGCGCCAGCAGTGGGACTAGCGGGAGTCGAGAGACCCAGTACTTC. Translation gives CASSGTSGSRETQYF. The genes are TRBV5-1 and TRBJ2-5, with 14 bases aligning to TRBD2. CDR3 size: 15 residues. Germline lookup yields CDR1 SGHRS and CDR2 YFSETQ. V lost 5 bases and J lost 4; bases outside the gene matches: 4.

J is TRBJ2-7 and V is TRBV7-3; 9 nucleotides agree with TRBD2. Per the germline V gene, CDR1 is SGHTA and CDR2 is FQGTGA. This CDR3 has 14 residues. V gave up 4 bases and J gave up 8 bases; unmatched junction bases: 9. CDR3 DNA sequence: TGTGCCAGCAGCTCAGGCGGGAGGGATGTAAAGCAGTACTTC. This gives the protein CASSSGGRDVKQYF.

The chain carries TRBV29-1 and TRBJ2-1, with a possible D match to TRBD1 (6 bases). With 0 bases removed from V and 2 bases from J, the gap between germline ends came to 17 bases. CDR1 and CDR2 (germline): SQVTM, ANQGSEA. The CDR3 is made up of 17 amino acids. The CDR3 reads CSVEERYRVGAYNEQFF. CDR3 nucleotide sequence: TGCAGCGTTGAAGAACGCTACAGGGTTGGTGCCTACAATGAGCAGTTCTTC.

There are a few counts of this clone. The J gene is TRBJ2-3, the V gene TRBV29-1, with 8 bases matching TRBD1. Germline loops: CDR1 SQVTM, CDR2 ANQGSEA. There are 13 residues in the CDR3. The J segment lost 4 bases and the V segment lost 2 bases, leaving 2 bases of the junction unmatched. CDR3 DNA: TGCAGCGTTGAACAGGGGGCCGCAGATACGCAGTATTTT. Translating gives CSVEQGAADTQYF.

The CDR3 is CASSLELAATYEQYF. The DNA of the CDR3 is TGCGCCAGCAGCTTGGAACTAGCGGCCACCTACGAGCAGTACTTC. This chain links TRBV5-1 with TRBJ2-7; 8 nucleotides agree with TRBD2. From germline, CDR1 is SGHRS and CDR2 YFSETQ. CDR3 length equals 15 residues. V dropped 0 bases and J dropped 2; count of bases not matched to a gene: 4.

The genes are TRBV10-2 and TRBJ2-2; the match to TRBD2 covers 11 bases. The germline V gene encodes CDR1 WSHSY and CDR2 SAAADI. The V segment lost 3 bases and the J segment 4 bases; nucleotides outside the gene matches: 4. This CDR3 is built from 16 residues. In DNA form, the CDR3 reads TGCGCCAGCAGTGATATAGCGGGAGGGCTCACCGGGGAGCTGTTTTTT. Encoded protein: CASSDIAGGLTGELFF.

The chain carries TRBV6-5 and TRBJ2-1, with unresolved D. The CDR3 is 14 amino acids. Deletions cut 0 bases from V and 8 bases from J, with 11 bases between. From germline, CDR1 is MNHEY and CDR2 SVGAGI. DNA for the CDR3: TGTGCCAGCAGTTACTCAGGCAGGAAACATGAGCAGTTCTTC. This sequence encodes CASSYSGRKHEQFF.

The V and J genes are TRBV7-8 and TRBJ1-5; D might be TRBD1 (5 bases). This CDR3 comprises 15 residues. Germline V gene data show CDR1 as SGHVS and CDR2 as FQNEAQ. V shed 1 base and J shed 7 bases, with 14 bases lying between them. In DNA, the CDR3 is TGTGCCAGCAGCTTAGAGGCGACGGGGGGACAGCCCCAGCATTTT. Encoded protein: CASSLEATGGQPQHF.

V and J are TRBV28 and TRBJ2-3; weak D call: TRBD1 (5 bases). CDR1 and CDR2 from the germline V gene are MDHEN and SYDVKM. The CDR3 has 15 amino acids. The germline V and J ends were trimmed by 4 bases and 0 bases, with 11 bases remaining between them. The CDR3: CASSWGQPSTDTQYF. CDR3 bases: TGTGCCAGCAGTTGGGGCCAGCCTAGCACAGATACGCAGTATTTT.

For this clone: This same CDR3 is encoded by further DNA sequences in the sample. This sequence joins TRBV10-3 and TRBJ1-1, with TRBD1 matching over 8 bases. Germline V gene sequence: CDR1 ENHRY, CDR2 SYGVKD. This CDR3 is built from 13 residues. J was trimmed by 2 bases and V by 6 bases; bases with no gene match: 2. CDR3 residues: CAIRGQGNTEAFF. CDR3 nucleotide sequence: TGTGCCATCAGAGGACAGGGAAACACTGAAGCTTTCTTT.

The chain carries TRBV24-1 and TRBJ2-1, with 7 bases matching TRBD1. CDR1 and CDR2 (germline): KGHDR, SFDVKD. The CDR3 is made up of 16 amino acids. Trimming took 4 bases from V and 3 from J; bases not matched to a gene: 8. For the CDR3, the DNA is TGTGCCACCAGTGAAACTACAGGGGCTAGCTACAATGAGCAGTTCTTC. Translated, it gives CATSETTGASYNEQFF.

This sequence joins TRBV5-6 and TRBJ1-2; D remains unclear. Germline CDR1 reads SGHDT; CDR2 reads YYEEEE. V was clipped by 0 bases and J by 4 bases, with 13 bases between them. The CDR3 contains 15 residues. Written as DNA, the CDR3 is TGTGCCAGCAGCTTGGTATTCCAGGCAGCCTATGGCTACACCTTC. It yields the protein CASSLVFQAAYGYTF. The variable domain in full, completed from reference TRBV5-6 and TRBJ1-2, reads DAGVTQSPTHLIKTRGQQVTLRCSPKSGHDTVSWYQQALGQGPQFIFQYYEEEERQRGNFPDRFSGHQFPNYSSELNVNALLLGDSALYLCASSLVFQAAYGYTFGSGTRLTVV.

The V and J genes are TRBV18 and TRBJ1-1, with 7 bases that match TRBD1. The germline V gene has CDR1 KGHSH and CDR2 LQKENI. The V gene end was trimmed by 2 bases and the J gene end by 6 bases; junction bases not matched to a gene: 12. The CDR3 is 16 residues long. The CDR3: CASSPVTTGVGAEAFF. CDR3 coding DNA: TGTGCCAGCTCACCAGTTACCACAGGGGTAGGGGCTGAAGCTTTCTTT.

A remark on this clone: At one of its ends the junction is not consistent with the germline gene, which may arise from a read error. The chain recombines TRBV7-7 with TRBJ2-3; TRBD1 is a possible D gene (5 bases). Per the germline V gene, CDR1 is SSHAT and CDR2 is FNYEAQ (reference sequence). This CDR3 is built from 14 residues. CDR3 protein: CASSFGQDTDTQYF. DNA of the CDR3: TGTGCTAGCAGCTTCGGACAAGACACAGATACGCAGTATTTT.

V usage is TRBV4-1 and J usage is TRBJ2-2; 10 positions agree with TRBD2. V trimming: 1 base; J trimming: 4 bases; junction bases outside the gene matches: 6. CDR1 MGHRA and CDR2 YSYEKL come from the germline V gene. The length of the CDR3 is 17 residues. The CDR3 DNA sequence: TGCGCCAGCAGCCAAGTGGCTAGCGGGAGTGGCACCGGGGAGCTGTTTTTT. Translating gives CASSQVASGSGTGELFF.